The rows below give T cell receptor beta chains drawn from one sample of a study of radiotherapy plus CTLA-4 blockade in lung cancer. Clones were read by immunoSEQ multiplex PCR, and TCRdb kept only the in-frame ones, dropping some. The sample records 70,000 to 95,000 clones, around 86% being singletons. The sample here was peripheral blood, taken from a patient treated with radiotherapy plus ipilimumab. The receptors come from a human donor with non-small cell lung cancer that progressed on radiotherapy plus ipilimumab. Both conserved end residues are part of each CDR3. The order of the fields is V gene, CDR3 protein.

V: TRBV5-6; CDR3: CASSSYWASPGAAKNIQYF
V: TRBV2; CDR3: CASSGGQGLQPQHF
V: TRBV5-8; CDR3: CASSRIYRDRGYEQYF
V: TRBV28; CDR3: CASTRPSGNSPLHF
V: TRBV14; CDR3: CASSHLTGGYVAEAFF
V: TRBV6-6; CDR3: CASRGQSYEQYF
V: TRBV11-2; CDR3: CASSLDFGGLGYTF
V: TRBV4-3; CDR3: CASSQDRGPTDTQYF
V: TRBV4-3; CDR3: CASSQDRLNSGNTIYF
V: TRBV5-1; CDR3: CASSSDTFGETQYF
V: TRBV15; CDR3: CATSKVSGGPSPLHF
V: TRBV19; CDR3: CASSIVGAGYGYTF
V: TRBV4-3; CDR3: CASSQVTGGGYGYTF
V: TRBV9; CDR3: CASSVELARDRAYNEQFF
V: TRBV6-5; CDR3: CASSRGQSYEQYF
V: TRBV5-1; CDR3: CASSLLLEETQYF
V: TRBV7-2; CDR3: CASSLFRETQYF
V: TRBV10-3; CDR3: CAISEGKQETQYF
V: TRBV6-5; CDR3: CASSHGGGRKYEQYF
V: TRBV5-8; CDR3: CASTRRTGLAEKLFF
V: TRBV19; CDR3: CASGQGIGYTF
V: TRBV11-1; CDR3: CASSSGRRLSYEQYF
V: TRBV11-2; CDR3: CASSLGTLARGTQYF
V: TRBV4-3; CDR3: CASSQRSGQGPYGYTF
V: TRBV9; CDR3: CASSVVPNTGELFF
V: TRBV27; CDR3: CASSLSWWQGDTEAFF
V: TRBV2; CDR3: CASSGFRGSNQPQHF
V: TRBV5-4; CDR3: CASSLGGVSYGYTF
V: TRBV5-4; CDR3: CASSLAGTRDTQYF
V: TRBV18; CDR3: CASSPQGAGNTIYF
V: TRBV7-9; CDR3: CASTLWGETQYF
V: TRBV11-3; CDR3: CASSFRTGTTDTQYF
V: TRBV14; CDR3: CASSPSMNTEAFF
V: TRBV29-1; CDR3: CSVGVPGGKSSYNEQFF
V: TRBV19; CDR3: CASSYSPGQGNTEAFF
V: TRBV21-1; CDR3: CASSKERLAEWQFF
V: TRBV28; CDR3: CASSSRDSSYNSPLHF
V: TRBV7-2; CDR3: CASSLRGPSGPPYEQYF
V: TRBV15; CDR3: CATSQGVQNEQYF
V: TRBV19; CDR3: CASSTTGGSNQPQHF
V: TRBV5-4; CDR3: CASSFKITDTQYF
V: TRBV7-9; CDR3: CASSLGQGANPFF
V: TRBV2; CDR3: CASKSGSTSTSEQYF
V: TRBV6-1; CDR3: CASSGPWEGLRDTQYF
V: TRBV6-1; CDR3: CASSSKAGVSTEAFF
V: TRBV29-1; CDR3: CSGLGQGGLAFF
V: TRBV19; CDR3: CASSMIQENTEAFF
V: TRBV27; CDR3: CASSFRSTQSKAFF
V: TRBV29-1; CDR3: CSVVGVYEQYF
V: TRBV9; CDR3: CASSRGTSGLQYEQYF
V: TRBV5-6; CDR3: CASSSGTLQETQYF
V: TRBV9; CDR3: CASSAGGASWAYEQYF
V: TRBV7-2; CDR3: CASSWYETQYF
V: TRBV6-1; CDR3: CASSEAGGAFGTEAFF
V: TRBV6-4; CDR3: CARDVNSPLHF